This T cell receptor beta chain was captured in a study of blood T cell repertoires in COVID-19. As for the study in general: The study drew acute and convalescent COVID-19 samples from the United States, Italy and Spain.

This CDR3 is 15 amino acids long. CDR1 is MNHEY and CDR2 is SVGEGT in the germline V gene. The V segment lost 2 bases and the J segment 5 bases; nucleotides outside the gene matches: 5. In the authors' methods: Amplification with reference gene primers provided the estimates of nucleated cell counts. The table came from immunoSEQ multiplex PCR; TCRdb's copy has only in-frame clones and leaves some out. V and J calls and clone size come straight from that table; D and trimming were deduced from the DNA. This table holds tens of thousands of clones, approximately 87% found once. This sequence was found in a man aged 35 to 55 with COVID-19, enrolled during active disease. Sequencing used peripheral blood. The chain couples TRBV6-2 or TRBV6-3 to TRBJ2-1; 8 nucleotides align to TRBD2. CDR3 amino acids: CASSYGTRSDNEQFF. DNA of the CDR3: TGTGCCAGCAGTTACGGGACTAGGAGCGACAATGAGCAGTTCTTC.